This T cell receptor beta chain was obtained from a study of T cell clonality in common variable immunodeficiency. This clone was observed at least ten times. The read is 3 residues too short to cover the CDR3 end, so that end is filled in from the germline J gene. From germline, CDR1 is KGHSH and CDR2 LQKENI. V lost 2 bases to trimming and J lost 7 bases, with 17 bases between them. This CDR3 contains 15 residues. Sequencing used immunoSEQ multiplex PCR; TCRdb keeps in-frame clones, though not all of them. Recorded here are tens of thousands of clones, none singletons. The sequencing input was peripheral blood mononuclear cells. The sequence was collected from a person aged 18-69 years in good health. The chain has TRBV18 and TRBJ1-2; possible D gene TRBD1, 5 bases. CDR3 DNA, as far as it was read: TGTGCCAGCTCACCAGGACATCAGGAGGCGACTGGC. Translating it yields CASSPGHQEATG. From start to end, the CDR3 is CASSPGHQEATGYTF. Drawing the rest from reference TRBV18 and TRBJ1-2, the complete variable domain is NAGVMQNPRHLVRRRGQEARLRCSPMKGHSHVYWYRQLPEEGLKFMVYLQKENIIDESGMPKERFSAEFPKEGPSILRIQQVVRGDSAAYFCASSPGHQEATGYTFGSGTRLTVV.